The next 3 T cell receptor beta chains were all read from a single sample in a study of post-analysis software for immune sequencing data (dated by TCRdb to between 2014 and 2016). Results the study describes overall, beyond this receptor: Four to six TRBV segments, including TRBV5-6, TRBV5-1 and TRBV20-1, were significantly more frequent in patients than controls.

No cognate antigen is known for these TCRs. Library creation used PCR. TCRdb records Illumina HiSeq 2500 as the sequencer. Unique molecular identifiers were incorporated into TCR beta cDNA libraries to reduce PCR and sequencing biases. TCRdb passed the public sequencing reads through fastp at Q25 and MiXCR, retaining productive beta sequences. Every CDR3 protein is listed once, alongside the most common genes and DNA of its rows. This sample has approximately 660,000 distinct CDR3 sequences in its table, and approximately 59% of those were observed once. The leading ten clones occupy around 10% of the sample. Sequencing was done on a sample of blood. The receptors stem from a girl aged 2-10 years with multiple sclerosis.

The chain uses TRBV7-2 and TRBJ1-5; TRBD1 might be the D (6 bases). Germline V gene sequence: CDR1 SGHTA, CDR2 FQGNSA. The CDR3 has 16 residues. The ends were cut back, 4 bases at V and 4 bases at J, with 17 bases in the middle. The CDR3 sequence is CASSSIRGRGNQPQHF. CDR3 DNA: TGTGCCAGCAGCTCGATCAGGGGAAGGGGAAATCAGCCCCAGCATTTT.

The CDR3 sequence is CASSLEGGVGSNGEQFF. The CDR3 DNA reads TGCGCCAGCAGCCTGGAAGGGGGCGTGGGGAGTAATGGTGAGCAGTTCTTC. The chain couples TRBV5-1 to TRBJ2-1; TRBD1 matches 7 bases. Germline V lookup: CDR1 SGHRS, CDR2 YFSETQ. V shed 4 bases and J 9 bases; nucleotides not matched to a gene: 19. The CDR3 covers 17 residues.

J is TRBJ1-2 and V is TRBV27; maybe TRBD1 (5 bases). V lost 6 bases and J lost 0, with 14 bases in between. Germline-derived CDR1 and CDR2 are MNHEY and SMNVEV (reference sequence). This CDR3 region has 15 residues. CDR3 loop: CASRPGTGTNYGYTF. CDR3 in DNA: TGTGCCAGCAGACCAGGGACGGGGACTAACTATGGCTACACCTTC.